A selection of T cell receptor beta chains follows, all from one sample in a study of cytomegalovirus exposure and HLA in healthy donors. The repertoire was sequenced with immunoSEQ multiplex PCR; TCRdb's copy has only in-frame clones and lacks some. In the table there are approximately 130,000 clones, 78% of which are singletons. Sequencing was carried out using PBMCs. The receptor set was obtained from a woman aged 40-49 years in good health and CMV-seronegative. CDR3s include the opening cysteine and the closing phenylalanine or tryptophan. D genes are given only for firm matches. Rows give clone size only sometimes, using once, few, many, or a class for an expanded clone.

D gene: TRBD1
J gene: TRBJ2-5
V gene: TRBV2
clone size: -
CDR3 protein: CASSVDRVRGETQYF
CDR3 DNA: TGTGCCAGCAGTGTCGACAGGGTCAGAGGGGAGACCCAGTACTTC

D gene: -
J gene: TRBJ2-5
V gene: TRBV7-8
clone size: few
CDR3 protein: CASSLGGVAVGETQYF
CDR3 DNA: TGTGCCAGCAGCTTAGGTGGGGTAGCGGTCGGGGAGACCCAGTACTTC

D gene: TRBD1
J gene: TRBJ2-7
V gene: TRBV6-1
clone size: -
CDR3 protein: CASSEGGQGSYEQYF
CDR3 DNA: TGTGCCAGCAGTGAAGGGGGACAGGGCTCCTACGAGCAGTACTTC

D gene: TRBD1
J gene: TRBJ2-7
V gene: TRBV28
clone size: -
CDR3 protein: CASSTTGALSYEQYF
CDR3 DNA: TGTGCCAGCAGTACTACAGGGGCCCTCTCCTACGAGCAGTACTTC

D gene: -
J gene: TRBJ2-3
V gene: TRBV5-6
clone size: -
CDR3 protein: CASSLASSGTDTQYF
CDR3 DNA: TGTGCCAGCAGCTTGGCGTCCTCAGGCACAGATACGCAGTATTTT

D gene: TRBD1
J gene: TRBJ1-2
V gene: TRBV6-5
clone size: -
CDR3 protein: CASSLGQGATNGYTF
CDR3 DNA: TGTGCCAGCAGTTTAGGGCAGGGGGCGACCAATGGCTACACCTTC

D gene: -
J gene: TRBJ2-1
V gene: TRBV10-3
clone size: -
CDR3 protein: CAISENGNRNEQFF
CDR3 DNA: TGTGCCATCAGTGAGAACGGGAACCGCAATGAGCAGTTCTTC

D gene: -
J gene: TRBJ2-6
V gene: TRBV4-1
clone size: -
CDR3 protein: CASSQEPPDSGGANVLTF
CDR3 DNA: TGCGCCAGCAGCCAAGAACCCCCGGACAGTGGTGGGGCCAACGTCCTGACTTTC

D gene: -
J gene: TRBJ1-4
V gene: TRBV7-9
clone size: few
CDR3 protein: CASTYFTGGEKLFF
CDR3 DNA: TGTGCCAGCACATACTTCACCGGGGGTGAAAAACTGTTTTTT

D gene: TRBD2
J gene: TRBJ2-3
V gene: TRBV30
clone size: -
CDR3 protein: CAWSPGGRDTQYF
CDR3 DNA: TGTGCCTGGAGCCCGGGGGGGCGAGATACGCAGTATTTT

D gene: -
J gene: TRBJ2-7
V gene: TRBV30
clone size: -
CDR3 protein: CAWSVGLHEQYF
CDR3 DNA: TGTGCCTGGAGTGTCGGGTTGCACGAGCAGTACTTC

D gene: -
J gene: TRBJ1-2
V gene: TRBV19
clone size: -
CDR3 protein: CASREGQPDGYTF
CDR3 DNA: TGTGCCAGTAGGGAAGGACAGCCGGATGGCTACACCTTC

D gene: -
J gene: TRBJ2-7
V gene: TRBV4-2
clone size: -
CDR3 protein: CASSQGGTYEQYF
CDR3 DNA: TGTGCCAGCAGCCAGGGCGGGACCTACGAGCAGTACTTC

D gene: -
J gene: TRBJ2-2
V gene: TRBV2
clone size: -
CDR3 protein: CASSLRNTGELFF
CDR3 DNA: TGTGCCAGCAGCCTTCGGAACACCGGGGAGCTGTTTTTT

D gene: TRBD1
J gene: TRBJ2-7
V gene: TRBV10-3
clone size: few
CDR3 protein: CAISEGTGMQQYF
CDR3 DNA: TGTGCCATCAGTGAGGGGACAGGGATGCAGCAGTACTTC

D gene: -
J gene: TRBJ1-1
V gene: TRBV28
clone size: -
CDR3 protein: CASSRSPRAFF
CDR3 DNA: TGTGCCAGCAGCCGGTCCCCGAGAGCTTTCTTT

D gene: -
J gene: TRBJ2-2
V gene: TRBV18
clone size: few
CDR3 protein: CASSPSPTGELFF
CDR3 DNA: TGTGCCAGCTCCCCGAGTCCCACCGGGGAGCTGTTTTTT

D gene: TRBD2
J gene: TRBJ2-1
V gene: TRBV27
clone size: -
CDR3 protein: CASTPGGSGSGNEQFF
CDR3 DNA: TGTGCCAGCACCCCGGGGGGGAGCGGGAGTGGGAATGAGCAGTTCTTC

D gene: -
J gene: TRBJ1-5
V gene: TRBV19
clone size: -
CDR3 protein: CASSSTPESNQPQHF
CDR3 DNA: TGTGCCAGTAGTTCGACACCCGAATCGAATCAGCCCCAGCATTTT

D gene: -
J gene: TRBJ2-2
V gene: TRBV28
clone size: once
CDR3 protein: CASSLSGRARFANTGELFF
CDR3 DNA: TGTGCCAGCAGTTTATCTGGCAGGGCGAGATTCGCGAACACCGGGGAGCTGTTTTTT

D gene: -
J gene: TRBJ2-7
V gene: TRBV5-4
clone size: -
CDR3 protein: CASSYTVPGEQYF
CDR3 DNA: TGTGCCAGCAGCTATACGGTTCCGGGCGAGCAGTACTTC

D gene: TRBD1
J gene: TRBJ1-4
V gene: TRBV28
clone size: -
CDR3 protein: CAILDRVDEKLFF
CDR3 DNA: TGTGCCATCTTGGACAGGGTAGACGAAAAACTGTTTTTT

D gene: -
J gene: TRBJ2-7
V gene: TRBV29-1
clone size: -
CDR3 protein: CSVSSYEQYF
CDR3 DNA: TGCAGCGTGAGTAGTTACGAGCAGTACTTC

D gene: -
J gene: TRBJ2-1
V gene: TRBV30
clone size: -
CDR3 protein: CAWGDRRARQFF
CDR3 DNA: TGTGCCTGGGGGGATAGGAGGGCGCGGCAGTTCTTC

D gene: TRBD1
J gene: TRBJ2-3
V gene: TRBV9
clone size: -
CDR3 protein: CASSVGGTASNTQYF
CDR3 DNA: TGTGCCAGCAGCGTAGGGGGGACAGCCAGTAATACGCAGTATTTT

D gene: -
J gene: TRBJ2-7
V gene: TRBV28
clone size: -
CDR3 protein: CASCTQGYEQYF
CDR3 DNA: TGTGCCAGCTGTACACAGGGATACGAGCAGTACTTC

D gene: -
J gene: TRBJ1-4
V gene: TRBV4-2
clone size: once
CDR3 protein: CASSQEGGGEGKLFF
CDR3 DNA: TGTGCCAGCAGCCAAGAAGGGGGGGGAGAGGGGAAACTGTTTTTT

D gene: TRBD2
J gene: TRBJ2-1
V gene: TRBV2
clone size: -
CDR3 protein: CASSSGTSGRNEQFF
CDR3 DNA: TGTGCCAGCAGTTCCGGGACTAGCGGGAGAAATGAGCAGTTCTTC

D gene: -
J gene: TRBJ1-5
V gene: TRBV5-8
clone size: -
CDR3 protein: CATQKGDKGQPQHF
CDR3 DNA: TGTGCGACCCAGAAAGGGGATAAGGGTCAGCCCCAGCATTTT

D gene: -
J gene: TRBJ2-5
V gene: TRBV6-6
clone size: few
CDR3 protein: CASIEAGGGETQYF
CDR3 DNA: TGTGCCAGCATCGAGGCTGGGGGCGGCGAGACCCAGTACTTC

D gene: TRBD2
J gene: TRBJ2-7
V gene: TRBV28
clone size: -
CDR3 protein: CASSSTASGSYEQYF
CDR3 DNA: TGTGCCAGCAGTTCCACTGCTAGCGGCTCCTACGAGCAGTACTTC

D gene: TRBD2
J gene: TRBJ2-1
V gene: TRBV5-1
clone size: -
CDR3 protein: CASRASGSFNNEQFF
CDR3 DNA: TGCGCCAGCAGGGCTAGCGGGAGTTTCAACAATGAGCAGTTCTTC

D gene: TRBD1
J gene: TRBJ1-4
V gene: TRBV5-1
clone size: -
CDR3 protein: CASSTRGPNEKLFF
CDR3 DNA: TGCGCCAGCAGCACGAGGGGGCCGAATGAAAAACTGTTTTTT

D gene: TRBD2
J gene: TRBJ2-6
V gene: TRBV6-6
clone size: -
CDR3 protein: CATATSGGSGANVLTF
CDR3 DNA: TGTGCCACCGCGACTAGCGGGGGCTCTGGGGCCAACGTCCTGACTTTC

D gene: TRBD2
J gene: TRBJ2-3
V gene: TRBV27
clone size: -
CDR3 protein: CASSKLAGGPSDTQYF
CDR3 DNA: TGTGCCAGCAGTAAATTAGCGGGAGGGCCCTCGGATACGCAGTATTTT

D gene: TRBD1
J gene: TRBJ1-2
V gene: TRBV2
clone size: -
CDR3 protein: CASSGGQGGYGYTF
CDR3 DNA: TGTGCCAGCAGTGGGGGACAGGGCGGTTATGGCTACACCTTC

D gene: TRBD1
J gene: TRBJ1-4
V gene: TRBV11-2
clone size: -
CDR3 protein: CASSLTGGGREKLFF
CDR3 DNA: TGTGCCAGCAGCCTGACAGGGGGAGGCAGGGAAAAACTGTTTTTT

D gene: TRBD1
J gene: TRBJ1-2
V gene: TRBV28
clone size: -
CDR3 protein: CASTPGQGPYGYTF
CDR3 DNA: TGTGCCAGCACCCCGGGACAGGGACCCTATGGCTACACCTTC

D gene: TRBD1
J gene: TRBJ2-2
V gene: TRBV28
clone size: -
CDR3 protein: CASVTGTNTGELFF
CDR3 DNA: TGTGCCAGTGTGACAGGGACAAACACCGGGGAGCTGTTTTTT

D gene: -
J gene: TRBJ1-2
V gene: TRBV7-9
clone size: -
CDR3 protein: CASSFSGRVYGYTF
CDR3 DNA: TGTGCCAGCAGCTTTTCAGGGCGTGTCTATGGCTACACCTTC

D gene: -
J gene: TRBJ1-4
V gene: TRBV5-4
clone size: -
CDR3 protein: CASSLGGVRSNEKLFF
CDR3 DNA: TGTGCCAGCAGCTTGGGCGGGGTGAGAAGTAATGAAAAACTGTTTTTT

D gene: TRBD1
J gene: TRBJ1-3
V gene: TRBV2
clone size: -
CDR3 protein: CASSMDRGSGNTIYF
CDR3 DNA: TGTGCCAGCAGCATGGACAGGGGCTCTGGAAACACCATATATTTT

D gene: -
J gene: TRBJ1-2
V gene: TRBV30
clone size: few
CDR3 protein: CACGPGDAGYTF
CDR3 DNA: TGTGCCTGCGGGCCAGGGGACGCGGGCTACACCTTC

D gene: TRBD1
J gene: TRBJ2-1
V gene: TRBV6-4
clone size: -
CDR3 protein: CASSRGLADNEQFF
CDR3 DNA: TGTGCCAGCAGTAGGGGGCTGGCGGACAATGAGCAGTTCTTC

D gene: -
J gene: TRBJ2-7
V gene: TRBV5-1
clone size: -
CDR3 protein: CASSLNGGYEQYF
CDR3 DNA: TGCGCCAGCAGCTTGAACGGCGGCTACGAGCAGTACTTC